This is a list of T cell receptor beta chains from one sample in a study of cytomegalovirus exposure and HLA in healthy donors. Clones were read by immunoSEQ multiplex PCR, and TCRdb kept only the in-frame ones, dropping some. The data contain approximately 200,000 clones, about four fifths of them seen just once; the ten biggest clones take up approximately 6%. What was sequenced was PBMCs. The receptors were gathered from a woman in her twenties or thirties in good health and CMV-seropositive. Each CDR3 is given with its conserved first and last residue. A D gene is named only where the DNA matches it firmly. Clone size is stated in some rows and not others, as once, few, many or a class when expanded.

d_call clone_size j_call v_call cdr3_nt cdr3_aa
TRBD1 . TRBJ1-1 TRBV5-6 TGTGCCAGCAGCTTGGGGACAGGGAAAGCTTTCTTT CASSLGTGKAFF
. once TRBJ1-2 TRBV6-1 TGTGCCAGCAGTATTAGCGTTAACTATGGCTGCACCTTC CASSISVNYGCTF
. once TRBJ1-1 TRBV27 TGTGCCAGCAGTCCAGGGGCCGGGTGGGAAGCTTTCTTT CASSPGAGWEAFF
TRBD2 . TRBJ2-5 TRBV5-4 TGTGCCAGCAGCTGGGGACTAGCGGGGCGAGGGGGGTCCCAGTACTTC CASSWGLAGRGGSQYF
. . TRBJ2-5 TRBV19 TGTGCCAGTACCCAGAGGGAGACCCAGTACTTC CASTQRETQYF
. . TRBJ2-1 TRBV7-9 TGTGCCAGCAGCTTCCGGGATCTTGAGCAGTTCTTC CASSFRDLEQFF
TRBD1 once TRBJ2-7 TRBV7-2 TGTGCCAGCAGCTTAGTCGCGGACAGGGTAAACGAGCAGTACTTC CASSLVADRVNEQYF
TRBD2 . TRBJ2-6 TRBV18 TGTGCCAGCTCACCAGGGAAGCGGGGACTAGCTGGGGCCAACGTCCTGACTTTC CASSPGKRGLAGANVLTF
. few TRBJ2-7 TRBV2 TGTGCCAGCGAGCCTACGCGGTCCTCCTACGAGCAGTACTTC CASEPTRSSYEQYF
. . TRBJ2-7 TRBV4-2 TGTGCCAGCAGCCAAGACTCGCGGGAGCAGTACTTC CASSQDSREQYF
TRBD2 . TRBJ2-1 TRBV28 TGTGCCAGCAGTTTGCTAGCGGGAGAGCAGTTCTTC CASSLLAGEQFF
. once TRBJ2-7 TRBV11-1 TGTGCCAGCAGCTTAGTTGCCTCGAGCCCCTACGAGCAGTACTTC CASSLVASSPYEQYF
. . TRBJ2-7 TRBV10-3 TGTGCCATCAGTGAGTCGGGCCTATACGAGCAGTACTTC CAISESGLYEQYF
TRBD2 . TRBJ2-1 TRBV6-1 TGTGCCAGCAGTGAAGCGAATGTGGCGGGAGTTTACAATGAGCAGTTCTTC CASSEANVAGVYNEQFF
. . TRBJ1-2 TRBV4-3 TGCGCCAGCAGCCAAGATCGGGGGGCTGGCTACACCTTC CASSQDRGAGYTF
TRBD1 . TRBJ2-7 TRBV18 TGTGCCAGCTCTTACAGGGGCGACGAGCAGTACTTC CASSYRGDEQYF
. . TRBJ2-7 TRBV6-6 TGTGCCAGCACCGAGACGGGTGAGCAGTACTTC CASTETGEQYF
. few TRBJ1-2 TRBV7-2 TGTGCCAGCAGCTTAAAGGCAGGGGCGCGTCAAAACTATGGCTACACCTTC CASSLKAGARQNYGYTF
. . TRBJ1-5 TRBV4-1 TGCGCCAGCAGCCAAGTGACAGGCACCTACCTAAATCAGCCCCAGCATTTT CASSQVTGTYLNQPQHF
. . TRBJ1-2 TRBV10-3 TGTGCCATCAGTGAGTTGAAGACCGGGGGGGACTATGGCTACACCTTC CAISELKTGGDYGYTF
. . TRBJ1-2 TRBV29-1 TGCAGCGTTGAAGATGGCGGCCGGGGCTACACCTTC CSVEDGGRGYTF
TRBD1 . TRBJ1-1 TRBV7-9 TGTGCCAGCAGCCCTAGAACCGGGACAGCGAACACTGAAGCTTTCTTT CASSPRTGTANTEAFF
TRBD1 . TRBJ1-1 TRBV6-6 TGTGCCAGCAGTATCTTCCAGGACAGGGGTGAAGCTTTCTTT CASSIFQDRGEAFF
. . TRBJ2-7 TRBV5-4 TGTGCCAGCAGCTTTCCGGGGGTAACGTCCTACGAGCAGTACTTC CASSFPGVTSYEQYF
. . TRBJ1-1 TRBV28 TGTGCCAGCAGTTGGGGCAGGGGAGGGGAGACTGAAGCTTTCTTT CASSWGRGGETEAFF
TRBD1 . TRBJ1-5 TRBV28 TGTGCCAGCAGACTGACAGGGGCGCCCAATCAGCCCCAGCATTTT CASRLTGAPNQPQHF
TRBD2 . TRBJ2-7 TRBV9 TGTGCCAGCAGCGCAGGACTAGAGTACGAGCAGTACTTC CASSAGLEYEQYF
TRBD2 . TRBJ2-7 TRBV5-1 TGCGCCAGCAGCTTGACTAGCGGGCCCAACGAGCAGTACTTC CASSLTSGPNEQYF
TRBD2 . TRBJ2-7 TRBV15 TGTGCCACCAGCAGAGCCCGACTAGCGGGGGATGAGCAGTACTTC CATSRARLAGDEQYF
TRBD2 . TRBJ2-3 TRBV15 TGTGCCACCAGCAGCGACACCGGGACTAGAGCAACGCAGTATTTT CATSSDTGTRATQYF
TRBD1 . TRBJ1-1 TRBV14 TGTGCCAGCAGCCAGACAGGGAGCTACACTGAAGCTTTCTTT CASSQTGSYTEAFF
. . TRBJ2-3 TRBV5-1 TGCGCCAGCAGCAGCTCGGACAGCTGGGGCACAGATACGCAGTATTTC CASSSSDSWGTDTQYF
TRBD1 . TRBJ2-7 TRBV7-9 TGTGCCAGCAGCTTCGGCAGGGGGGAGCAGTACTTC CASSFGRGEQYF
. . TRBJ1-5 TRBV6-1 TGTGCCAGCAGTGAAGAAATCCTTGTCCGGCCCCAGCATTTT CASSEEILVRPQHF
. . TRBJ2-1 TRBV28 TGTGCCAGCAGGTCTCCCGGGAGAGCTAGCAATGAGCAGTTCTTC CASRSPGRASNEQFF
TRBD2 . TRBJ2-5 TRBV29-1 TGCAGCGTTAAAGCTTGGCGGGAGCCTTCGGAGACCCAGTACTTC CSVKAWREPSETQYF
TRBD1 . TRBJ1-2 TRBV5-4 TGTGCCAGCAGCCCGGGACAGGGAAGGTATGGCTACACCTTC CASSPGQGRYGYTF
. few TRBJ2-5 TRBV7-9 TGTGCCAGCCCTCCCGGGGGAGTTCAAGAGACCCAGTACTTC CASPPGGVQETQYF
TRBD1 once TRBJ1-2 TRBV6-5 TGTGCCAGCAGTTACTCGACAGGGGGTGATGGCTACACCTTC CASSYSTGGDGYTF
. . TRBJ2-2 TRBV19 TGTGCCAGTAGGTTCGGGTGGGACACCGGGGAGCTGTTTTTT CASRFGWDTGELFF
. . TRBJ2-3 TRBV13 TGTGCCAGCAGCCCGCGGGGAGATACGCAGTATTTT CASSPRGDTQYF
TRBD1 . TRBJ1-4 TRBV7-9 TGTGCCAGCAGCGCTGGCCCGGGACAGAATAATGAAAAACTGTTTTTT CASSAGPGQNNEKLFF
. . TRBJ2-2 TRBV4-2 TGTGCCAGCAGCTCTTACGGACAGAACACCGGGGAGCTGTTTTTT CASSSYGQNTGELFF
TRBD2 . TRBJ2-7 TRBV27 TGTGCCAGCAGTTTCGCAGCGGGAGATATGTACGAGCAGTACTTC CASSFAAGDMYEQYF
. . TRBJ2-7 TRBV6-4 TGTGCCAGGGACCTTCGACCAGGGATCCACGAGCAGTACTTC CARDLRPGIHEQYF
TRBD1 . TRBJ2-7 TRBV7-2 TGTGCCAGCACCGGGACAGTTTCCTACGAGCAGTACTTC CASTGTVSYEQYF
. once TRBJ1-5 TRBV19 TGTGCCAGTAGTATAAATCCGGCCAGGAATAGCAATCAGCCCCAGCATTTT CASSINPARNSNQPQHF
. . TRBJ1-4 TRBV10-3 TGTGCCATCAGCGACAGGTACAATGAAAAACTGTTTTTT CAISDRYNEKLFF
. . TRBJ2-1 TRBV28 TGTGCCAGCAGTTTTCAGGGCTCCCCGCGCAATGAGCAGTTCTTC CASSFQGSPRNEQFF
. . TRBJ2-7 TRBV4-1 TGCGCCAGCAGCCAAAGAGGGGGGGCCTACGAGCAGTACTTC CASSQRGGAYEQYF
. . TRBJ1-5 TRBV27 TGTGCCAGCTTCGTCAAGCAGGGTCTTCAGCCCCAGCATTTT CASFVKQGLQPQHF